This record concerns one T cell receptor beta chain sequence. Original processing notes: Amplification of reference gene primers was used by the study to estimate nucleated cell counts. Clones were read by immunoSEQ multiplex PCR, and TCRdb kept only the in-frame ones, dropping some. V, J and clone size are those of that table, while D and trimming were read from the DNA. The sample yields some 56,000 clones, 80% seen once. The data were obtained in a study of blood T cell repertoires in COVID-19. Trimming removed 0 bases from V and 1 base from J, with 4 bases in between. The CDR3 extends over 13 amino acids. Germline CDR1 is SGHNT and CDR2 is YYREEE (reference sequence).

The genes are TRBV5-4 and TRBJ2-5; D is uncertain. The source of this sequence is a man aged 60 to 75 with acute or convalescent COVID-19. Source material: peripheral blood. The CDR3, as DNA: TGTGCCAGCAGCTTGGTAGCCCAAGAGACCCAGTACTTC. As protein: CASSLVAQETQYF.